This TCR beta chain was recorded in a study of blood T cell repertoires in COVID-19. Turning to the study itself: Both acute and convalescent COVID-19 samples were obtained from the United States, Italy and Spain.

In terms of age and location, participants ranged from roughly 18 to 100 years and lived in about 25 US areas. Membership in each cohort depended on participant-reported clinical history. The CDR3 is made up of 15 amino acids. The V gene end was trimmed by 2 bases and the J gene end by 6 bases; junction bases not matched to a gene: 7. Germline V gene data show CDR1 as KGHSH and CDR2 as LQKENI. Per the original methods: Estimated nucleated cell counts came from reference gene primer amplification. Sequencing used immunoSEQ multiplex PCR; TCRdb keeps in-frame clones, though not all of them. V and J calls and clone size are as listed in that table; D and trimming were resolved from the DNA. Of some 490,000 clones listed, approximately 90% were seen once; the top ten hold around 8%.

Sequenced: PBMCs or T cells enriched from blood (not recorded which). The rearrangement joins TRBV18 to TRBJ2-3, with 8 positions matching TRBD1. This TCR derives from a woman aged 55-70 years who had recovered from COVID-19. CDR3 sequence: CASSPSQGAWDTQYF. CDR3 DNA sequence: TGTGCCAGCTCACCAAGCCAGGGGGCCTGGGATACGCAGTATTTT.